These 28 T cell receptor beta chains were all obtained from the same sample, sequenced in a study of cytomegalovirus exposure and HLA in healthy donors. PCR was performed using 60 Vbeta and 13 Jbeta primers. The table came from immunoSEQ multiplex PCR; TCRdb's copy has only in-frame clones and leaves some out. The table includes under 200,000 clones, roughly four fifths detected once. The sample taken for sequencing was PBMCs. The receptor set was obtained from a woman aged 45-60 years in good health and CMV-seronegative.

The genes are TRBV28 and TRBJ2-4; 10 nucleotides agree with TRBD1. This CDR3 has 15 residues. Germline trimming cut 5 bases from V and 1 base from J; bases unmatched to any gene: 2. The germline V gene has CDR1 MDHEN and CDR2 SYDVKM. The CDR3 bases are TGTGCCAGCAGTAGACAGGGGGCGGCCAAAAACATTCAGTACTTC. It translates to CASSRQGAAKNIQYF.

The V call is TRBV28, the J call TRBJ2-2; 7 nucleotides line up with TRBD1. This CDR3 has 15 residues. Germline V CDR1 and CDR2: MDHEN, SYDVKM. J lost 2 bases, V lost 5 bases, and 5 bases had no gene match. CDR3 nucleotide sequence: TGTGCCAGCAGTACCTACAGGGGAAACACCGGGGAGCTGTTTTTT. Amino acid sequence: CASSTYRGNTGELFF.

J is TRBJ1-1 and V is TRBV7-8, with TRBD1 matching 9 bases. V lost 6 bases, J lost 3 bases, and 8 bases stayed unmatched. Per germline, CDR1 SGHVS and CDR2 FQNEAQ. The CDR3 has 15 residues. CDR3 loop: CASRKDRGRYTEAFF. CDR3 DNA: TGTGCCAGCAGAAAGGACAGGGGCCGGTACACTGAAGCTTTCTTT.

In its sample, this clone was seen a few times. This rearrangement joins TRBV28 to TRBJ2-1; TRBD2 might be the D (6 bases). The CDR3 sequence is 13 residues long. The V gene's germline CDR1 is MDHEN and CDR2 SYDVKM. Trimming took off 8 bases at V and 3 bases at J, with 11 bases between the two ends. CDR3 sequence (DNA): TGTGCCAGCCGGACTACAGGCTACAATGAGCAGTTCTTC. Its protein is CASRTTGYNEQFF.

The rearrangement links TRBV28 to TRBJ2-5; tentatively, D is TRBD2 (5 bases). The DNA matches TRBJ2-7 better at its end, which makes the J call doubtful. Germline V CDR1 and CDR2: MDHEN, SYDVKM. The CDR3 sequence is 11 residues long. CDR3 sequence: CASSSLAEQYF. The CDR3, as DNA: TGTGCCAGCAGTTCCCTAGCCGAGCAGTACTTC.

Here the CDR3 DNA reads TGTGCCAGCAGCCGGGGGGGGGCGAACACCGGGGAGCTGTTTTTT. Translated: CASSRGGANTGELFF. The chain joins TRBV7-2 to TRBJ2-2, with 8 positions matching TRBD2. CDR3 length equals 15 residues. Germline V gene data show CDR1 as SGHTA and CDR2 as FQGNSA. The V gene end was trimmed by 5 bases and the J gene end by 0 bases; junction bases not matched to a gene: 2.

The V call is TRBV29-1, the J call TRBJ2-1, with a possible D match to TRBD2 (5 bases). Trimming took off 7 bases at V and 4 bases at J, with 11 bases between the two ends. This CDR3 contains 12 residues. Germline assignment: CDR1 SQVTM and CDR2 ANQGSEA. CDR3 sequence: CSGREGYNEQFF. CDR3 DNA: TGCAGCGGTAGAGAGGGATACAATGAGCAGTTCTTC.

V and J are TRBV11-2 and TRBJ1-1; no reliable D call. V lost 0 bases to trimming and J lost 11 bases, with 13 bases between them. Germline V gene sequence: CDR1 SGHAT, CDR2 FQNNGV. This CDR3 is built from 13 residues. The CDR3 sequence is CASSLDVSVVAFF. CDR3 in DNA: TGTGCCAGCAGCTTAGATGTTTCGGTGGTTGCTTTCTTT.

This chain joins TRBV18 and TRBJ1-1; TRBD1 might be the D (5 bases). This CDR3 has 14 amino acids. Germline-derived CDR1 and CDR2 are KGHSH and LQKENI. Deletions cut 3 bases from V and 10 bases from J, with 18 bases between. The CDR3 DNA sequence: TGTGCCAGCTCACCGACCGGCGGGACTCTAGGAGCTTTCTTT. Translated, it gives CASSPTGGTLGAFF.

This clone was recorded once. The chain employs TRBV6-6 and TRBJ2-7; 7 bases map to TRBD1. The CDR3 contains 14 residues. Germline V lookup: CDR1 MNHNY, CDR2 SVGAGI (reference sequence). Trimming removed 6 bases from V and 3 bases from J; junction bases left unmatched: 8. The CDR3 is CASSPAGGFYEQYF. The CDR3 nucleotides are TGTGCCAGCAGCCCGGCAGGGGGATTCTACGAGCAGTACTTC.

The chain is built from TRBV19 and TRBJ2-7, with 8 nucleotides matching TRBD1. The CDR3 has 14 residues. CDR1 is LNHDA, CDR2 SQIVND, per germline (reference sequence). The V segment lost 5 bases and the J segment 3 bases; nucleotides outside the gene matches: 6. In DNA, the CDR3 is TGTGCCAGTAGTTTTACAGGACAGGGCTACGAGCAGTACTTC. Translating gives CASSFTGQGYEQYF.

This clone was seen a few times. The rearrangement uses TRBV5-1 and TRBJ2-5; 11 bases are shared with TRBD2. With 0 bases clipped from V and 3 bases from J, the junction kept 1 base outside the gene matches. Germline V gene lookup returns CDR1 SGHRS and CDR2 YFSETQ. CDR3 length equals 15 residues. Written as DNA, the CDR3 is TGCGCCAGCAGCTTGGGTAGCGGGAGGGAAGAGACCCAGTACTTC. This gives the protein CASSLGSGREETQYF.

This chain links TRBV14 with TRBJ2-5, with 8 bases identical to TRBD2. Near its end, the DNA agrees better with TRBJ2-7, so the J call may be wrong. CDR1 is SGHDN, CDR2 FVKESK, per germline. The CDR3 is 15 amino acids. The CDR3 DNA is TGTGCCAGCAGCCAATACCGGACTAGCACCTACGAGCAGTACTTC. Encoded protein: CASSQYRTSTYEQYF.

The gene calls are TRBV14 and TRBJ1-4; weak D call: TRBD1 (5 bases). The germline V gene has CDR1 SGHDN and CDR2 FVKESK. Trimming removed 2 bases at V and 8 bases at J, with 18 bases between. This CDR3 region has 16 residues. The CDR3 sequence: CASSQRLQGLGEKLFF. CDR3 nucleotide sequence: TGTGCCAGCAGCCAACGTCTCCAGGGCTTAGGGGAAAAACTGTTTTTT.

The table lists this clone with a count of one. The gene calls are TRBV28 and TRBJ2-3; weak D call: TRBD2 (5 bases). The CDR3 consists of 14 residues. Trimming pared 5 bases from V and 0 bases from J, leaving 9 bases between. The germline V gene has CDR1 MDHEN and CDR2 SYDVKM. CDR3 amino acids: CASSPQRSTDTQYF. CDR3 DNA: TGTGCCAGCAGTCCCCAGCGGAGCACAGATACGCAGTATTTT. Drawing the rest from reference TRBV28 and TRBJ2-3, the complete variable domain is DVKVTQSSRYLVKRTGEKVFLECVQDMDHENMFWYRQDPGLGLRLIYFSYDVKMKEKGDIPEGYSVSREKKERFSLILESASTNQTSMYLCASSPQRSTDTQYFGPGTRLTVL.

CDR3 amino acids: CASSFDLGWDRVSYEQYF. In DNA, the CDR3 is TGTGCCAGCAGCTTCGATTTGGGGTGGGACAGGGTATCCTACGAGCAGTACTTC. The rearrangement uses TRBV7-9 and TRBJ2-7, with 9 bases identical to TRBD1. CDR1 and CDR2 from the germline V gene are SEHNR and FQNEAQ (reference sequence). Germline trimming cut 3 bases from V and 1 base from J; bases unmatched to any gene: 13. The CDR3 runs to 18 residues.

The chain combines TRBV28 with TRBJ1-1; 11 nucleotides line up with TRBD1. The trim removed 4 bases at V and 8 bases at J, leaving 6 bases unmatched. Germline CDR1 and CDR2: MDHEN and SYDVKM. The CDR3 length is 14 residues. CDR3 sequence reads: CASSWTGGGREAFF. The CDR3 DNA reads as TGTGCCAGCAGTTGGACAGGGGGCGGACGCGAAGCTTTCTTT.

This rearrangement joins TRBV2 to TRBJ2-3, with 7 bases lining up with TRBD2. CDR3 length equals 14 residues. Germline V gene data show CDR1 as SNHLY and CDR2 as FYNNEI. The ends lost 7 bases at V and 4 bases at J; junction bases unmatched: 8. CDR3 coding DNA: TGTGCCAGCACCCAGAGGGAGGGTCCAGATACGCAGTATTTT. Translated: CASTQREGPDTQYF.

The CDR3 DNA sequence: TGTGCCAGCAGCGTAGCCGGGACACCACACAGCGGGAGCTGTGAGCAGTTCTTC. Translated: CASSVAGTPHSGSCEQFF. The chain combines TRBV9 with TRBJ2-1, with 8 bases identical to TRBD2. This CDR3 comprises 18 residues. CDR1 SGDLS and CDR2 YYNGEE come from the germline V gene. The ends lost 0 bases at V and 9 bases at J; junction bases unmatched: 17.

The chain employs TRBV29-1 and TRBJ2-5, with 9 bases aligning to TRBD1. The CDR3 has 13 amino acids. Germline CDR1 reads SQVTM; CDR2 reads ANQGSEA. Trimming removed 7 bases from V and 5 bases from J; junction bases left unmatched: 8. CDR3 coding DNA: TGCAGCGCCGAAAAGACAGGGGGTGAGACCCAGTACTTC. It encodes CSAEKTGGETQYF. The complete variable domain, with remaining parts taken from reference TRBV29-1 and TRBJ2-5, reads SAVISQKPSRDICQRGTSLTIQCQVDSQVTMMFWYRQQPGQSLTLIATANQGSEATYESGFVIDKFPISRPNLTFSTLTVSNMSPEDSSIYLCSAEKTGGETQYFGPGTRLLVL.

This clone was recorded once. The CDR3 DNA sequence: TGTGCCAGCAGCTCCCCCGGGGTAGCAGGGGGGCTTGAGCAGTACTTC. This encodes CASSSPGVAGGLEQYF. This chain links TRBV28 with TRBJ2-7; TRBD1 might be the D (7 bases). Germline CDR1 MDHEN, CDR2 SYDVKM. V was pared by 6 bases and J by 7 bases, with 25 bases between. This CDR3 comprises 16 residues.

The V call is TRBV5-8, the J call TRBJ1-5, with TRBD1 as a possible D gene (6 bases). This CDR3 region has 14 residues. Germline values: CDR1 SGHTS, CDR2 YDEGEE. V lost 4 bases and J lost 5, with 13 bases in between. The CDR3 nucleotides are TGTGCCAGCAGCGGACAGTCTCGGTATCAGCCCCAGCATTTT. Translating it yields CASSGQSRYQPQHF.

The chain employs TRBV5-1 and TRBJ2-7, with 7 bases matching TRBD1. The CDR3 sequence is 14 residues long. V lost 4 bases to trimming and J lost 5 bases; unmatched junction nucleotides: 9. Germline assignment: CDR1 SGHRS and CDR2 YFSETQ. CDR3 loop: CASSRTRQGDEQYF. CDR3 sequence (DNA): TGCGCCAGCAGCAGAACACGACAGGGCGACGAGCAGTACTTC.

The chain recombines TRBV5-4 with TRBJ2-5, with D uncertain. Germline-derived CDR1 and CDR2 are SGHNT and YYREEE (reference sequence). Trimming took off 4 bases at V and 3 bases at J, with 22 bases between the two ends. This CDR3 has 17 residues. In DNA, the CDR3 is TGTGCCAGCAGCAGAGGTTCGGCCCTGACGAAAGAAGAGACCCAGTACTTC. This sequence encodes CASSRGSALTKEETQYF.

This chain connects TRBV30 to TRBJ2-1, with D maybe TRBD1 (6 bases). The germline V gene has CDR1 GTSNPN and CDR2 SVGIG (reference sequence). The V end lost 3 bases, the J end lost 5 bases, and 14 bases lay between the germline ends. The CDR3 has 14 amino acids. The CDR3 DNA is TGTGCCTGGAGGGGACCCCGGGACAACAATGAGCAGTTCTTC. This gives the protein CAWRGPRDNNEQFF.

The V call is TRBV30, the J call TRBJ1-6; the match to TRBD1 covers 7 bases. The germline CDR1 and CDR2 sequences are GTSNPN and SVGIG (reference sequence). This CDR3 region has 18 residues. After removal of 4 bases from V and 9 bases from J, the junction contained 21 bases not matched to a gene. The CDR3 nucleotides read TGTGCCTGGACTAACTGGGACAGCGAGAGGGGCCTATTTTCACCCCTCCACTTT. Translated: CAWTNWDSERGLFSPLHF.

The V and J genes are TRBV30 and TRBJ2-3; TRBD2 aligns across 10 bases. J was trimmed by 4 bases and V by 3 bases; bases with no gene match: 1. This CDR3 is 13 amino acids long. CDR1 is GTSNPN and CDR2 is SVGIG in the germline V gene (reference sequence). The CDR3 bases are TGTGCCTGGAGCAGCGGGAGGGCAGATACGCAGTATTTT. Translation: CAWSSGRADTQYF.

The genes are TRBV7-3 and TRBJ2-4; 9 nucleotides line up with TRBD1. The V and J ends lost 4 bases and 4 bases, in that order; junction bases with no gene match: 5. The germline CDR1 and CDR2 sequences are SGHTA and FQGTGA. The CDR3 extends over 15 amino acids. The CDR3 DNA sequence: TGTGCCAGCAGCTCCGGGACAGGGTCAAAAAACATTCAGTACTTC. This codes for CASSSGTGSKNIQYF.